This entry features one TCR beta chain sequence. The target of this receptor is not known. Base qualities are not at hand, and no much larger clone is one base apart. Enrolling through a virtual design, the prospective study's participants ranged in age from roughly 18 to 89 years and lived across about two dozen United States geographic areas. To assign participants to cohorts, the prospective study relied on clinical history that participants themselves reported in a screening survey and a study questionnaire. Exposed participants had been in contact with someone with a PCR-confirmed or clinician-diagnosed COVID-19 case within 2 weeks of study entry. Mobile phlebotomists in the prospective study collected whole blood, serum and a nasopharyngeal or oropharyngeal swab from every participant. Over an approximately 2-month period, participants in the prospective study had the option of providing additional blood draws and questionnaires. Prospective study blood samples were shipped either frozen or at room temperature before DNA extraction.

The immunoSEQ Assay, a bias-controlled multiplex PCR, was used to amplify TCRbeta CDR3 regions from genomic DNA. As for how the authors treated the data: Nucleated cell counts per sample were estimated from amplification of reference gene primers within the assay. Sequence reads were collapsed and filtered to measure the absolute abundance of every unique TCRbeta CDR3 rearrangement. For each sample, productive Simpson clonality was calculated as the square root of Simpson's diversity index across productive rearrangements. Held by TCRdb, this immuneACCESS table contains in-frame sequences only and omits some clones. Under half of the omission traces to an unresolved V gene where checked; the cause of the rest is unknown. From that table come the V and J calls and clone size; the DNA was used to work out D and trimming. The sample yields hundreds of thousands of clones; approximately 80% were counted once. The ten largest make up about 5% of the sample.

The data belong to a study of blood T cell repertoires in COVID-19 (TCRdb year 2020). Study-level background: Samples covering the acute and convalescent phases of COVID-19 were provided by collaborators in the United States, Italy and Spain. The prospective study material was composed of cDNA or gDNA derived from T cells, B-cell-depleted T cells, or PBMCs. Deeply sampled blood TCRbeta repertoires from subjects exposed to, actively infected with, or recovered from COVID-19 were included in the dataset. The repertoires were made available in a free public database intended to serve as a resource for research on the immune response to SARS-CoV-2. Samples came from the ongoing ImmuneRACE study (first 160 participants) plus 1,254 subjects from 6 global collaborators. The sample metadata nearly always contained a de-identified subject ID, COVID-19 status, age in years and sex. Where HLA class I and class II types were available, the types were taken from metadata supplied by the sample provider, not from assay-based typing. Beyond this particular receptor, the publication reports: The amount of clinical and demographic metadata varied by source and participant and was provided uncurated.

V and J lose 4 bases and 9 bases, and a span of 10 bases separates them. The CDR3 has 13 amino acids, counting the end cysteine and phenylalanine. The kept DNA is CDR3 alone, 39 bases in frame from the first base. Taken from the germline V gene (reference sequence), the CDR1 and CDR2 loops are SEHNR and FQNEAQ. Material: PBMCs or T cells enriched from blood (not recorded which). The sequence came from a man in his forties or fifties who had been exposed to COVID-19. This chain joins TRBV7-9 to TRBJ1-6; TRBD1 might be the D gene, on 5 matching bases. CDR3 sequence: CASSSRVLSPLHF. In nucleotide form, the sequence is TGTGCCAGCAGCTCCAGGGTTCTTTCACCCCTCCACTTT.